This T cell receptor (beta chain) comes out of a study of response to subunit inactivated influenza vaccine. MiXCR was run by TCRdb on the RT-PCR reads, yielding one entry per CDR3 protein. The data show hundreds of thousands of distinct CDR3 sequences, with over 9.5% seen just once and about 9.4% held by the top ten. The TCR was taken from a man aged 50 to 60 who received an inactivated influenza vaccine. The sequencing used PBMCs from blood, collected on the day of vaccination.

Here the CDR3 reads CSARAAGRVYEQFF. CDR3 nucleotide sequence: TGCAGTGCAAGGGCGGCGGGGCGAGTATATGAGCAGTTCTTC. The chain joins TRBV20-1 to TRBJ2-1; the D gene is possibly TRBD2 (6 bases). Germline V gene lookup returns CDR1 DFQATT and CDR2 SNEGSKA (reference sequence). V gave up 6 bases and J gave up 8 bases, with 20 bases separating them. This CDR3 contains 14 residues.